Listed below are T cell receptor beta chains from one sample, sequenced in a study of shared clonotypes between healthy human individuals. Sequencing used immunoSEQ multiplex PCR; TCRdb keeps in-frame clones, though not all of them. The sample lists about 2.1 million clones, 93% occurring once. The sample taken for sequencing was naive CD8+ T cells from PBMCs. The receptors stem from a man between 18 and 29 years old in good health. Some clones in this sample may be carry-over from other donors' samples. Both conserved end residues are part of each CDR3. The D gene is left open where the match is weak. Where a row states a size, it is once, few, many or the class of an expanded clone; other rows omit it.

cdr3_length clone_size j_call d_call v_call cdr3_aa cdr3_nt
13 . TRBJ2-5 . TRBV28 CASPGRNGETQYF TGTGCCAGCCCCGGCAGGAACGGAGAGACCCAGTACTTC
16 . TRBJ2-7 TRBD2 TRBV18 CASSLPAGLPSYEQYF TGTGCCAGCTCACTACCAGCGGGATTACCCTCCTACGAGCAGTACTTC
13 . TRBJ2-7 TRBD2 TRBV4-3 CASSQVGGSEQYF TGCGCCAGCAGCCAAGTCGGCGGGAGCGAGCAGTACTTC
12 . TRBJ2-1 . TRBV7-6 CASSPRGGEQFF TGTGCCAGCAGCCCCCGAGGGGGTGAGCAGTTCTTC
15 . TRBJ2-7 . TRBV28 CASSLSWGAHSEQYF TGTGCCAGCAGTTTAAGTTGGGGGGCTCATAGCGAGCAGTACTTC
13 . TRBJ1-5 . TRBV15 CATSTNKRRPQHF TGTGCCACCAGCACGAACAAGCGAAGGCCCCAGCATTTT
15 . TRBJ2-7 . TRBV9 CASSVDDSSSYEQYF TGTGCCAGCAGCGTAGACGACAGTAGCTCCTACGAGCAGTACTTC
13 . TRBJ2-7 TRBD1 TRBV10-2 CASRDRGAGEQYF TGCGCCAGCAGGGACAGGGGAGCTGGGGAGCAGTACTTC
17 . TRBJ2-7 TRBD2 TRBV7-9 CASSHLYRTSGSNEQYF TGTGCCAGCAGCCACCTATACAGGACTAGCGGGAGTAACGAGCAGTACTTC
12 . TRBJ1-1 TRBD1 TRBV6-5 CASRDRDTEAFF TGTGCCAGTCGGGACAGGGACACTGAAGCTTTCTTT
11 . TRBJ2-7 . TRBV2 CASARRYEQYF TGTGCCAGCGCTCGCAGATACGAGCAGTACTTC
16 . TRBJ1-2 TRBD1 TRBV27 CASSPGPGQGGWGYTF TGTGCCAGCAGTCCCGGGCCGGGACAGGGAGGTTGGGGCTACACCTTC
15 . TRBJ1-3 . TRBV6-1 CASSERRGIGNTIYF TGTGCCAGCAGTGAACGGCGGGGGATTGGAAACACCATATATTTT
15 . TRBJ2-7 TRBD2 TRBV4-2 CASSHQAGGPNEQYF TGTGCCAGCAGCCATCAAGCGGGAGGGCCCAACGAGCAGTACTTC
14 . TRBJ2-7 TRBD1 TRBV5-6 CASRPGTASYEQYF TGTGCCAGCAGACCCGGGACAGCCTCCTACGAGCAGTACTTC
18 . TRBJ2-2 . TRBV14 CASSQDPLTSEGTGELFF TGTGCCAGCAGCCAAGATCCCCTTACTAGTGAGGGAACCGGGGAGCTGTTTTTT
17 . TRBJ2-7 TRBD2 TRBV4-1 CASSHPQGREDSREQYF TGCGCCAGCAGCCATCCCCAGGGGCGGGAGGATTCCCGCGAGCAGTACTTC
16 . TRBJ2-3 TRBD2 TRBV19 CASSVGLAGRTDTQYF TGTGCCAGTAGTGTGGGACTAGCGGGACGCACAGATACGCAGTATTTT
16 . TRBJ2-7 . TRBV27 CASSLRSPDGRYEQYF TGTGCCAGCAGCCTCCGAAGCCCGGACGGACGTTACGAGCAGTACTTC
16 . TRBJ2-7 TRBD2 TRBV7-2 CASSTLLVAGMDEQYF TGTGCCAGCAGCACCCTGTTGGTAGCGGGAATGGACGAGCAGTACTTC
15 . TRBJ2-2 . TRBV27 CASSGTMVGTGELFF TGTGCCAGCAGTGGGACAATGGTGGGCACCGGGGAGCTGTTTTTT
13 once TRBJ2-1 . TRBV4-3 CASSQDRGIEQFF TGCGCCAGCAGCCAAGATAGAGGGATTGAGCAGTTCTTC
15 once TRBJ1-5 TRBD1 TRBV28 CASTQGVYSNQPQHF TGTGCCAGCACCCAGGGGGTGTATAGCAATCAGCCCCAGCATTTT
16 . TRBJ2-1 TRBD2 TRBV14 CASSYGSGGSYNEQFF TGTGCCAGCAGCTATGGAAGCGGGGGCTCCTACAATGAGCAGTTCTTC
15 . TRBJ1-1 . TRBV15 CATSWGPTLGEEAFF TGTGCCACCAGCTGGGGACCCACCCTGGGCGAAGAAGCTTTCTTT
17 . TRBJ2-1 . TRBV14 CASSPRNLAMRGNEQFF TGTGCCAGCAGCCCAAGAAACCTAGCAATGCGGGGCAATGAGCAGTTCTTC
14 . TRBJ2-1 TRBD1 TRBV7-9 CASSERDRGDEQFF TGTGCCAGCAGCGAGCGGGACAGGGGCGATGAGCAGTTCTTC
16 . TRBJ2-7 TRBD2 TRBV7-9 CASSLAPGTSGYEQYF TGTGCCAGCAGTCTAGCCCCAGGGACTAGCGGATACGAGCAGTACTTC
16 . TRBJ1-3 . TRBV10-3 CAISDYSNPPGNTIYF TGTGCCATCAGTGATTACAGCAATCCTCCTGGAAACACCATATATTTT
16 . TRBJ2-1 TRBD2 TRBV11-2 CASSLGLAGRHNEQFF TGTGCCAGCAGCTTAGGGCTAGCGGGACGACACAATGAGCAGTTCTTC
14 . TRBJ2-7 . TRBV28 CASSFYAGPYEQYF TGTGCCAGCAGTTTTTATGCCGGGCCCTACGAGCAGTACTTC
18 . TRBJ2-3 TRBD2 TRBV28 CASSFPITSGIPVDTQYF TGTGCCAGCAGTTTTCCCATAACTAGCGGGATTCCCGTAGATACGCAGTATTTT
14 . TRBJ2-1 TRBD2 TRBV6-6 CASTSGRAWDEQFF TGTGCCAGCACCAGCGGGAGGGCCTGGGATGAGCAGTTCTTC
14 . TRBJ2-7 . TRBV7-6 CASSLGRRGYEQYF TGTGCCAGCAGCTTAGGTCGCAGGGGTTACGAGCAGTACTTC
13 once TRBJ2-5 TRBD1 TRBV19 CASRDRAGETQYF TGTGCCAGTAGGGACAGGGCCGGAGAGACCCAGTACTTC
15 . TRBJ2-1 TRBD1 TRBV15 CATSEGQGLYNEQFF TGTGCCACCAGCGAAGGACAGGGCCTATACAATGAGCAGTTCTTC
16 once TRBJ2-5 TRBD2 TRBV27 CASSIRLAGGPETQYF TGTGCCAGCAGTATCCGACTAGCGGGAGGGCCGGAGACCCAGTACTTC
15 . TRBJ2-3 TRBD2 TRBV7-9 CASSSGGSRLDTQYF TGTGCCAGCAGCTCGGGCGGGAGTAGGTTGGATACGCAGTATTTT
14 . TRBJ2-5 TRBD1 TRBV9 CASSVKGQQETQYF TGTGCCAGCAGCGTCAAGGGACAGCAAGAGACCCAGTACTTC
17 . TRBJ2-1 . TRBV6-4 CASSGRIGSNNSGEQFF TGTGCCAGCAGCGGACGTATCGGGAGTAACAATTCGGGTGAGCAGTTCTTC
18 . TRBJ2-1 TRBD2 TRBV5-4 CASSLRGYAGGYYNEQFF TGTGCCAGCAGCTTGAGGGGTTACGCGGGAGGATACTACAATGAGCAGTTCTTC
16 . TRBJ2-3 TRBD2 TRBV27 CASRPTSGGYTDTQYF TGTGCCAGCAGACCAACTAGCGGGGGCTACACAGATACGCAGTATTTT
12 . TRBJ2-7 . TRBV11-2 CASSSRPGEQYF TGTGCCAGCAGCTCGCGACCGGGGGAGCAGTACTTC
15 . TRBJ2-1 . TRBV18 CASSPVQGGYNEQFF TGTGCCAGCTCACCGGTCCAGGGGGGGTACAATGAGCAGTTCTTC
16 . TRBJ2-3 . TRBV6-1 CASREQTFTPTDTQYF TGTGCCAGCAGAGAACAGACCTTTACCCCCACAGATACGCAGTATTTT
16 . TRBJ2-7 . TRBV29-1 CSVEVNVGRSDYEQYF TGCAGCGTTGAAGTAAATGTGGGACGTTCCGACTACGAGCAGTACTTC
17 . TRBJ1-1 TRBD1 TRBV12-5 CASGLLSPGQWDTEAFF TGTGCTAGTGGTTTGCTGTCCCCGGGACAGTGGGACACTGAAGCTTTCTTT
11 . TRBJ2-3 . TRBV28 CASSLIDTQYF TGTGCCAGCAGTTTAATAGATACGCAGTATTTT
15 . TRBJ2-7 TRBD2 TRBV27 CASRRGGRSSYEQYF TGTGCCAGCAGGCGGGGCGGGAGAAGCTCCTACGAGCAGTACTTC
16 . TRBJ2-1 . TRBV6-1 CASSGWTSARSNGQFF TGTGCCAGCAGTGGCTGGACCAGCGCCCGGAGCAATGGGCAGTTCTTC
16 . TRBJ1-1 TRBD1 TRBV19 CASSIVFGTGNTEAFF TGTGCCAGTAGTATCGTGTTTGGGACAGGGAACACTGAAGCTTTCTTT
10 . TRBJ2-1 . TRBV30 CAFSLGEQFF TGTGCCTTCTCGCTTGGCGAGCAGTTCTTC